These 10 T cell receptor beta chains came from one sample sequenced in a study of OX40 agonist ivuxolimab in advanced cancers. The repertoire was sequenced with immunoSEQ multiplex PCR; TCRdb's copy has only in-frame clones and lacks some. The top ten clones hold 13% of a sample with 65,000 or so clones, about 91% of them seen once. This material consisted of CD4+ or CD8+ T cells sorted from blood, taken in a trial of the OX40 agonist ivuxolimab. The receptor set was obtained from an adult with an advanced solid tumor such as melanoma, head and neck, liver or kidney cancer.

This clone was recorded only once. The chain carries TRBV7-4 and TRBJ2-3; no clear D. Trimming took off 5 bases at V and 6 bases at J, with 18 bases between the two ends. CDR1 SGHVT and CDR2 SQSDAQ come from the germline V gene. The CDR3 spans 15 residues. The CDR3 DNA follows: TGTGCCAGCAGCCGAAACTGGAAGGTGCAGGATACGCAGTATTTT. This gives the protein CASSRNWKVQDTQYF. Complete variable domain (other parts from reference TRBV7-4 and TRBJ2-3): GAGVSQSPRYKVAKRGRDVALRCDSISGHVTLYWYRQTLGQGSEVLTYSQSDAQRDKSGRPSGRFSAERPERSVSTLKIQRTEQGDSAVYLCASSRNWKVQDTQYFGPGTRLTVL.

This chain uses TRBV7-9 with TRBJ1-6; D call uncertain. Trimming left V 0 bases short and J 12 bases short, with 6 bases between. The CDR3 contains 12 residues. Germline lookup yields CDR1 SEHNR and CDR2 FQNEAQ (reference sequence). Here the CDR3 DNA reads TGTGCCAGCAGCTTAGCCGGATTACCCCTCCACTTT. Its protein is CASSLAGLPLHF.

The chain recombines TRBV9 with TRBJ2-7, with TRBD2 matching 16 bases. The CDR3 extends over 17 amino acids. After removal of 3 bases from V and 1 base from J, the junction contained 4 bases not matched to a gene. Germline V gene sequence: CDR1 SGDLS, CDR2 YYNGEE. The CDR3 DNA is TGTGCCAGCAGCGCTGGGACTAGCGGGAGGGCTTCCTACGAGCAGTACTTC. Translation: CASSAGTSGRASYEQYF.

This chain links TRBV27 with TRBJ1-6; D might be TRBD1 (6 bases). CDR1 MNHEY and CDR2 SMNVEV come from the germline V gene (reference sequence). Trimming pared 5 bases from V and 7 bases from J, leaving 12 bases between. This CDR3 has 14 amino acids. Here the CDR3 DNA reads TGTGCCAGCAGTACCTGGACAGAGAATTCACCCCTCCACTTT. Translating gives CASSTWTENSPLHF.

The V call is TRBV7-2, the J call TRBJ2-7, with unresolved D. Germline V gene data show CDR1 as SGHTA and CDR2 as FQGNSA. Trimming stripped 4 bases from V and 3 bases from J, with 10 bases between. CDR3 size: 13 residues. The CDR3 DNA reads TGTGCCAGCAGCTCCTACAAGTTCTACGAGCAGTACTTC. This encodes CASSSYKFYEQYF. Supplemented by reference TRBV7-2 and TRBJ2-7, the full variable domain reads GAGVSQSPSNKVTEKGKDVELRCDPISGHTALYWYRQSLGQGLEFLIYFQGNSAPDKSGLPSDRFSAERTGGSVSTLTIQRTQQEDSAVYLCASSSYKFYEQYFGPGTRLTVT.

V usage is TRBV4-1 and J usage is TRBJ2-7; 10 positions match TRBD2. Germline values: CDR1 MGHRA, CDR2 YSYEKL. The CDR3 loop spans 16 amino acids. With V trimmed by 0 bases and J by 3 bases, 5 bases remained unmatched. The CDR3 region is CASSQEGASGGYEQYF. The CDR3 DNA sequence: TGCGCCAGCAGCCAAGAAGGGGCTAGCGGGGGCTACGAGCAGTACTTC.

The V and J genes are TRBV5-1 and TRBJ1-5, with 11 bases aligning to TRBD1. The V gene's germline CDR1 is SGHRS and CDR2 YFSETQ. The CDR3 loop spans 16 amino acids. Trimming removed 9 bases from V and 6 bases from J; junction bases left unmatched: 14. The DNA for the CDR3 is TGCGCCACCGGTAGGAAGGGACAGGGGGGTTGTCAGCCCCAGCATTTT. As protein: CATGRKGQGGCQPQHF.

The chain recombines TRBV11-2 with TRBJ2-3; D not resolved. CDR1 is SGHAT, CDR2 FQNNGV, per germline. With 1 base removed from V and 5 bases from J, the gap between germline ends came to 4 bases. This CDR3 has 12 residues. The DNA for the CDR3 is TGTGCCAGCAGCTTAGGGGTAGATACGCAGTATTTT. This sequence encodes CASSLGVDTQYF.

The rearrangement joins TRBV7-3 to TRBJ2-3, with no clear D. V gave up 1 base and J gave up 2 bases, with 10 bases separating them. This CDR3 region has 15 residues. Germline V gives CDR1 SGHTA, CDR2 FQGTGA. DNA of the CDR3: TGTGCCAGCAGCTTAATTGGAGCAAACACAGATACGCAGTATTTT. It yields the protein CASSLIGANTDTQYF.

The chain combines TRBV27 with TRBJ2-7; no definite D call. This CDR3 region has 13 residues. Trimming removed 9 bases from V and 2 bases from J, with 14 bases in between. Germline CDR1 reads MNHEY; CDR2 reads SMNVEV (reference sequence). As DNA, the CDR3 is TGTGCCAGTCAGGCCAGGCCAACCTACGAGCAGTACTTC. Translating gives CASQARPTYEQYF.